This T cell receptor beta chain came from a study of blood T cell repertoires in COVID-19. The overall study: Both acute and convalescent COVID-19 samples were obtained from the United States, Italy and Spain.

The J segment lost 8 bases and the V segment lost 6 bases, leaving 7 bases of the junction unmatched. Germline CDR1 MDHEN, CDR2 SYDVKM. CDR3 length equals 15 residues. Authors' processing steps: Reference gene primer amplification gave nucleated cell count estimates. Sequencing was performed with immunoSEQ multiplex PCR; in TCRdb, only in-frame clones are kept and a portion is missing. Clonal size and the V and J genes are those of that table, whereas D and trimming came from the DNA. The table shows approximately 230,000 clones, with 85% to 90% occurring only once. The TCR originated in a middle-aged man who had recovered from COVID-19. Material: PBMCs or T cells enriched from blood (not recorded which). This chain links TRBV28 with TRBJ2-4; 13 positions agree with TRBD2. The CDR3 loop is CASRTSGRAGDIQYF. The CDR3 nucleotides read TGTGCCAGCAGAACTAGCGGGAGGGCCGGGGACATTCAGTACTTC. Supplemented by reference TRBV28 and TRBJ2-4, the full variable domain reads DVKVTQSSRYLVKRTGEKVFLECVQDMDHENMFWYRQDPGLGLRLIYFSYDVKMKEKGDIPEGYSVSREKKERFSLILESASTNQTSMYLCASRTSGRAGDIQYFGAGTRLSVL.